These T cell receptor beta chains were read from a single sample in a study of siplizumab effects on memory and regulatory T cells. TCRdb's table, derived via immunoSEQ multiplex PCR, lists solely in-frame clones and lacks some. The table has about 120,000 clones, over 85% seen once. The sample taken for sequencing was non-Treg CD4+ T cells sorted from blood. These receptors all come from a human donor in good health. Both conserved end residues are part of each CDR3. The D gene is left open where the match is weak. Clone sizes are given selectively: once, few, many, or a class where the clone is expanded.

TRBJ1-2 NA TRBV9 TRBD1 CASSVEGADGYTF TGTGCCAGCAGCGTAGAGGGGGCAGATGGCTACACCTTC
TRBJ1-1 once TRBV12-5 NA CASGSSGAPYAFF TGTGCTAGTGGCAGCTCCGGGGCCCCCTACGCTTTCTTT
TRBJ1-3 once TRBV5-1 NA CASSLEWGGRNTIYF TGCGCCAGCAGCTTGGAGTGGGGAGGGAGAAACACCATATATTTT
TRBJ2-1 NA TRBV9 TRBD2 CASSAGLAGGYNEQFF TGTGCCAGCAGCGCCGGACTAGCGGGGGGGTACAATGAGCAGTTCTTC
TRBJ2-5 NA TRBV7-2 TRBD2 CASSGVASGGPQTQYF TGTGCCAGCAGCGGAGTGGCTAGCGGGGGGCCCCAGACCCAGTACTTC
TRBJ2-3 once TRBV7-2 NA CASSSPLRDTQYF TGTGCCAGCAGCTCCCCCTTAAGAGATACGCAGTATTTT
TRBJ1-3 once TRBV6-5 NA CASSSPGLSSGNTIYF TGTGCCAGCAGTTCACCGGGACTCAGCTCTGGAAACACCATATATTTT
TRBJ2-5 NA TRBV30 NA CAWSAPQGSGETQYF TGTGCCTGGAGTGCCCCTCAGGGGAGTGGAGAGACCCAGTACTTC
TRBJ1-6 NA TRBV6-6 TRBD1 CASSSWDRDNSPLHF TGTGCCAGCAGTTCATGGGACAGGGATAATTCACCCCTCCACTTT
TRBJ2-3 NA TRBV5-4 TRBD2 CASSPRGGTDTQYF TGTGCCAGCAGCCCGCGGGGGGGCACAGATACGCAGTATTTT
TRBJ2-7 NA TRBV27 NA CASSFGGFHSEQYF TGTGCCAGCAGTTTTGGGGGGTTCCACTCCGAGCAGTACTTC
TRBJ1-6 few TRBV6-6 TRBD1 CASSGPTGGQSPLHF TGTGCCAGCAGTGGCCCGACAGGGGGACAGTCACCCCTCCACTTT
TRBJ2-7 NA TRBV6-5 NA CASSYVRAASYEQYF TGTGCCAGCAGTTACGTTCGGGCCGCCTCCTACGAGCAGTACTTC
TRBJ2-3 NA TRBV5-1 NA CASSLEGSTVADTQYF TGCGCCAGCAGCTTGGAGGGGTCGACGGTGGCAGATACGCAGTATTTT
TRBJ1-3 NA TRBV6-6 NA CASSYEGTSSGNTIYF TGTGCCAGCAGTTACGAGGGCACGAGCTCTGGAAACACCATATATTTT
TRBJ2-5 NA TRBV5-4 TRBD1 CASSSTTGARETQYF TGTGCCAGCAGCTCCACCACAGGGGCCCGGGAGACCCAGTACTTC
TRBJ2-1 NA TRBV5-6 TRBD1 CASSTNRGLSYNEQFF TGTGCCAGCAGCACGAACAGGGGTTTATCCTACAATGAGCAGTTCTTC
TRBJ2-3 NA TRBV28 NA CASSLVADTQYF TGTGCCAGCAGTTTAGTGGCAGATACGCAGTATTTT
TRBJ2-2 NA TRBV5-1 NA CASSSPKDSNTGELFF TGCGCCAGCAGCTCCCCTAAGGACTCAAACACCGGGGAGCTGTTTTTT
TRBJ1-1 NA TRBV6-6 TRBD1 CASRLGQVSTEAFF TGTGCCAGCAGACTCGGACAGGTATCGACTGAAGCTTTCTTT
TRBJ1-1 NA TRBV18 NA CASSPRAGGNTEAFF TGTGCCAGCTCACCCCGGGCAGGTGGGAACACTGAAGCTTTCTTT
TRBJ1-6 NA TRBV5-4 TRBD1 CASSPGTGYSPLHF TGTGCCAGCAGTCCCGGGACAGGTTATTCACCCCTCCACTTT
TRBJ1-1 few TRBV18 TRBD1 CASSPQGATEAFF TGTGCCAGCTCACCCCAGGGGGCCACTGAAGCTTTCTTT
TRBJ1-1 NA TRBV5-4 NA CASSLWERTEAFF TGTGCCAGCAGCTTGTGGGAGAGAACTGAAGCTTTCTTT
TRBJ2-7 NA TRBV7-2 NA CASSLVKNEQYF TGTGCCAGCAGCTTAGTGAAGAACGAGCAGTACTTC
TRBJ1-2 NA TRBV19 NA CASSIDSRGRVNYGYTF TGTGCCAGTAGTATAGATTCTCGGGGCAGGGTGAACTATGGCTACACCTTC
TRBJ2-6 NA TRBV2 NA CASSRLRSKGAPGANVLTF TGTGCCAGCAGTCGCCTAAGGTCTAAAGGGGCACCCGGGGCCAACGTCCTGACTTTC
TRBJ1-1 NA TRBV28 NA CASSPLRGTEAFF TGTGCCAGCAGCCCCCTGCGGGGCACTGAAGCTTTCTTT
TRBJ1-1 NA TRBV2 NA CASRAEAVVTEAFF TGTGCCAGCAGGGCCGAGGCAGTTGTCACTGAAGCTTTCTTT